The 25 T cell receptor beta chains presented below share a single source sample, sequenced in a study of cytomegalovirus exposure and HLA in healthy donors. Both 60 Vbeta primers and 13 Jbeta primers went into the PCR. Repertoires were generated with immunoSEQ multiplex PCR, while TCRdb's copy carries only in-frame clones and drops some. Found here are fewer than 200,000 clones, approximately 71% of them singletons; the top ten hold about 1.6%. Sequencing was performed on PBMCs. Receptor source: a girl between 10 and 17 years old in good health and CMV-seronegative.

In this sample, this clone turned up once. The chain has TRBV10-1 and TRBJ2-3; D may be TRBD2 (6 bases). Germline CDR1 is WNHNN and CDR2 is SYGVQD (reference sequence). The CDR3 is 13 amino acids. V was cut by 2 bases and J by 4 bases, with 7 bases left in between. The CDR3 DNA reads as TGCGCCAGCAGTGAGAGCGGGCCAGATACGCAGTATTTT. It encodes CASSESGPDTQYF.

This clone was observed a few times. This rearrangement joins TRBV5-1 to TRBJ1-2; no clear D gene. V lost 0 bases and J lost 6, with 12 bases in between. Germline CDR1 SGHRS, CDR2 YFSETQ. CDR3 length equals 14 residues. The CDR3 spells CASSLVSGTDGYTF. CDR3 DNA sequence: TGCGCCAGCAGCTTGGTTTCAGGTACCGATGGCTACACCTTC.

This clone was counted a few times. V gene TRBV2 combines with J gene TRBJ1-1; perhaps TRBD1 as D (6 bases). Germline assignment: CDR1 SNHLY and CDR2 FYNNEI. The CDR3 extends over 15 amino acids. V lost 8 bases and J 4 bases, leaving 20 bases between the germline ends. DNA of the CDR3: TGTGCCAGCTGGGGGCCACAGTCCGTTGGCACTGAAGCTTTCTTT. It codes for CASWGPQSVGTEAFF.

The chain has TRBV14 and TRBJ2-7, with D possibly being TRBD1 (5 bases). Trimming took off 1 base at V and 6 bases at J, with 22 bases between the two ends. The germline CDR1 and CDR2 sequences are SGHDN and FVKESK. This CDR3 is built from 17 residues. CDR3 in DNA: TGTGCCAGCAGCCAAGGGACACCGACCTACTCCTATGCCGAGCAGTACTTC. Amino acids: CASSQGTPTYSYAEQYF.

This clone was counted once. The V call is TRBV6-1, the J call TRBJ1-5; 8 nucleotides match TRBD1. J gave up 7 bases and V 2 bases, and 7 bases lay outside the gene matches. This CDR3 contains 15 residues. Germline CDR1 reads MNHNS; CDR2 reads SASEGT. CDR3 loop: CASSERIQGGQPQHF. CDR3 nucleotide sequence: TGTGCCAGCAGTGAAAGGATACAGGGGGGACAGCCCCAGCATTTT.

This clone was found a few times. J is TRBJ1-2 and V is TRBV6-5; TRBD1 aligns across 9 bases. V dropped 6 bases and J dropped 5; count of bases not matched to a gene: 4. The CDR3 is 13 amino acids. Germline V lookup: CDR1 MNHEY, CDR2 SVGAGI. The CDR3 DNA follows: TGTGCCAGCAGGACGGGACAGGGTTATGGCTACACCTTC. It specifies CASRTGQGYGYTF.

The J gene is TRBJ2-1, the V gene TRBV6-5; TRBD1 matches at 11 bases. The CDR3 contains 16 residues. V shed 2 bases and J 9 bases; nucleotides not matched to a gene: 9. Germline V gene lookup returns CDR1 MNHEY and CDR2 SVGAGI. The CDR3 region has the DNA TGTGCCAGCAGTTACCCGGGACAGGGGGAGTGGAGTGAGCAGTTCTTC. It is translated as CASSYPGQGEWSEQFF.

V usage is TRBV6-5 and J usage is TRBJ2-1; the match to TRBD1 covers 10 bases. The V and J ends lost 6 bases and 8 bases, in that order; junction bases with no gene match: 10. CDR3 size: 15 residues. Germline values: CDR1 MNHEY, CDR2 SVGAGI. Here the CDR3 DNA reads TGTGCCAGCAGCCCCGGGACAGGGGAATCTCATGAGCAGTTCTTC. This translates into CASSPGTGESHEQFF.

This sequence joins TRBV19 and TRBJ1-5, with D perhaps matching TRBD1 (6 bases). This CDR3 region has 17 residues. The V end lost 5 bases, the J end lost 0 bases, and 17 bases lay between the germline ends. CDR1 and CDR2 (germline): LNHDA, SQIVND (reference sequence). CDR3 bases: TGTGCCAGTAGTGTCAGTCACAGGGATTATAGCAATCAGCCCCAGCATTTT. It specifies CASSVSHRDYSNQPQHF.

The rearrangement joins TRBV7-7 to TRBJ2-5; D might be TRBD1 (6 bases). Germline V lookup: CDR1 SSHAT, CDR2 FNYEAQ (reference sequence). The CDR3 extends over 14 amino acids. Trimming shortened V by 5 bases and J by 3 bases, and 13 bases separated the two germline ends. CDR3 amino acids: CASSPVNREETQYF. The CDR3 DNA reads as TGTGCCAGCAGCCCCGTGAACAGGGAAGAGACCCAGTACTTC.

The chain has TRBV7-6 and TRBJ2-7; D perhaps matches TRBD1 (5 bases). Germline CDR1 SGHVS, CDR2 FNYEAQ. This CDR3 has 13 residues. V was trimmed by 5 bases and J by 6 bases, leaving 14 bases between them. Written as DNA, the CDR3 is TGTGCCAGCAGCCAAAAGACAGTTACCGAGCAGTACTTC. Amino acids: CASSQKTVTEQYF.

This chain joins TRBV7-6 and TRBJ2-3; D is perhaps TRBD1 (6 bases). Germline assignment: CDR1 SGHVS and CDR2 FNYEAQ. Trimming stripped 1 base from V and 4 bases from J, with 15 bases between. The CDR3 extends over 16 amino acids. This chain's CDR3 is CASSLGAGEGADTQYF. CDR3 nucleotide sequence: TGTGCCAGCAGCTTAGGGGCAGGGGAAGGAGCAGATACGCAGTATTTT.

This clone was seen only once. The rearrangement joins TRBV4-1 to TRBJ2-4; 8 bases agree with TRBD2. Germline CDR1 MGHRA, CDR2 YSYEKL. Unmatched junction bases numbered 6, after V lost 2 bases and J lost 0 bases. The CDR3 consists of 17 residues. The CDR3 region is CASSQPTAGVAKNIQYF. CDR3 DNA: TGCGCCAGCAGCCAACCAACAGCGGGGGTAGCCAAAAACATTCAGTACTTC.

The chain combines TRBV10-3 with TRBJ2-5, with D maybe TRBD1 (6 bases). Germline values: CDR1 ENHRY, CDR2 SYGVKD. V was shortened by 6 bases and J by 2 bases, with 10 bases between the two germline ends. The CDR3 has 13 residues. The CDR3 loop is CAIRRTEQETQYF. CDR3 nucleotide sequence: TGTGCCATCAGGCGGACAGAGCAAGAGACCCAGTACTTC.

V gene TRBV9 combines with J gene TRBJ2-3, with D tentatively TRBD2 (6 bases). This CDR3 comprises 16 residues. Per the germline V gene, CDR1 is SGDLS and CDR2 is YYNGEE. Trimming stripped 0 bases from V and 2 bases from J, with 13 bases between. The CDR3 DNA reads TGTGCCAGCAGCGTAGCTATGGTAGCGGACACAGATACGCAGTATTTT. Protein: CASSVAMVADTDTQYF.

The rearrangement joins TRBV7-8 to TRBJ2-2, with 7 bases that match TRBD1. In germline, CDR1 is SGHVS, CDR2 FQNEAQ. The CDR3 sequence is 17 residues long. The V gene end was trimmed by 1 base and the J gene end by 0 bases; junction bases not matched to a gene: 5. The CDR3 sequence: CASSLDSQGANTGELFF. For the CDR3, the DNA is TGTGCCAGCAGCTTAGATAGCCAGGGGGCGAACACCGGGGAGCTGTTTTTT.

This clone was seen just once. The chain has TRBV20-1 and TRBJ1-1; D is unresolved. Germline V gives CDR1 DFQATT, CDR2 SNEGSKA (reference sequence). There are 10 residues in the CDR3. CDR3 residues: CSIGDTEAFF. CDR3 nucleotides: TGCTCCATCGGGGACACTGAAGCTTTCTTT.

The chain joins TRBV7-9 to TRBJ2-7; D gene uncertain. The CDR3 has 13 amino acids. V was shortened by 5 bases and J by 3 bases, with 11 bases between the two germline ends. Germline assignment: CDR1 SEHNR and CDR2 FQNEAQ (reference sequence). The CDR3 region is CASSPPILYEQYF. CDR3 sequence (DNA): TGTGCCAGCAGCCCGCCTATTCTCTACGAGCAGTACTTC. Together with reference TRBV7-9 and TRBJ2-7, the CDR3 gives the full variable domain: DTGVSQNPRHKITKRGQNVTFRCDPISEHNRLYWYRQTLGQGPEFLTYFQNEAQLEKSRLLSDRFSAERPKGSFSTLEIQRTEQGDSAMYLCASSPPILYEQYFGPGTRLTVT.

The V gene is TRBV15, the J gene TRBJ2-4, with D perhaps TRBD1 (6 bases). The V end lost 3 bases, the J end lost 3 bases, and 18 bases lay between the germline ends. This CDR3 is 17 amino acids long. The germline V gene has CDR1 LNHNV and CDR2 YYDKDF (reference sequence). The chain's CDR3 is CATSSDWDTRIKNIQYF. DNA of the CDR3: TGTGCCACCAGCAGCGATTGGGACACCAGAATCAAAAACATTCAGTACTTC.

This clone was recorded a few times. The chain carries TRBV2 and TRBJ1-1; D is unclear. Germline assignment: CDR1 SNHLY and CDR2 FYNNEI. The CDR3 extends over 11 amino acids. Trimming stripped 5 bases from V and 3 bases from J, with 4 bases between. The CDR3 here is CASSPDTEAFF. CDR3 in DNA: TGTGCCAGCAGTCCGGACACTGAAGCTTTCTTT.

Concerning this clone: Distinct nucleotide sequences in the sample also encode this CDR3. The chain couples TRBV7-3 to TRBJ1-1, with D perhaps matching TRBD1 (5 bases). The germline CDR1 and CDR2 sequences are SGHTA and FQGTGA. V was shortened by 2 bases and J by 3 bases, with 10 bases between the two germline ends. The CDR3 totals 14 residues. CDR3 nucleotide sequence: TGTGCCAGCAGCTTACAGGGAGGAGACACTGAAGCTTTCTTT. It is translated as CASSLQGGDTEAFF.

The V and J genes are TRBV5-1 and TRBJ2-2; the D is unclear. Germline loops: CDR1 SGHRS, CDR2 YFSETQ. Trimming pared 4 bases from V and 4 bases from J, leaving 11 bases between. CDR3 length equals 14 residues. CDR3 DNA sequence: TGCGCCAGCAGCGTTGAGGTACGCACCGGGGAGCTGTTTTTT. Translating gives CASSVEVRTGELFF.

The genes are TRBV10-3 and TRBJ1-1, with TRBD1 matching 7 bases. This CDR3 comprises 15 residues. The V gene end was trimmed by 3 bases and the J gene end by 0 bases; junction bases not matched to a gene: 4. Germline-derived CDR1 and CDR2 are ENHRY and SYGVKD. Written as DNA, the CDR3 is TGTGCCATCAGTGACTCGGGACAGTTGAACACTGAAGCTTTCTTT. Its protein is CAISDSGQLNTEAFF.

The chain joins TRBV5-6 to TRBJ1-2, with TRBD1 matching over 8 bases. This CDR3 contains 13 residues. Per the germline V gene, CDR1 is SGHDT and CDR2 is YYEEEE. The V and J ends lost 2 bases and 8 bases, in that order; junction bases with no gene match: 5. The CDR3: CASSFPGGGGYTF. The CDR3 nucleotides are TGTGCCAGCAGCTTTCCAGGGGGCGGCGGCTACACCTTC. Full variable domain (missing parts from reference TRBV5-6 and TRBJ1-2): DAGVTQSPTHLIKTRGQQVTLRCSPKSGHDTVSWYQQALGQGPQFIFQYYEEEERQRGNFPDRFSGHQFPNYSSELNVNALLLGDSALYLCASSFPGGGGYTFGSGTRLTVV.

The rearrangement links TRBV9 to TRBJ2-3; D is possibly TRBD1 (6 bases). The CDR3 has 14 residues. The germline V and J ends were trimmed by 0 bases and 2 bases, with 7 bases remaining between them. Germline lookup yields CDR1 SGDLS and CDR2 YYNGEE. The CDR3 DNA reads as TGTGCCAGCAGCGTAGGGGGGCCCACAGATACGCAGTATTTT. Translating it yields CASSVGGPTDTQYF.